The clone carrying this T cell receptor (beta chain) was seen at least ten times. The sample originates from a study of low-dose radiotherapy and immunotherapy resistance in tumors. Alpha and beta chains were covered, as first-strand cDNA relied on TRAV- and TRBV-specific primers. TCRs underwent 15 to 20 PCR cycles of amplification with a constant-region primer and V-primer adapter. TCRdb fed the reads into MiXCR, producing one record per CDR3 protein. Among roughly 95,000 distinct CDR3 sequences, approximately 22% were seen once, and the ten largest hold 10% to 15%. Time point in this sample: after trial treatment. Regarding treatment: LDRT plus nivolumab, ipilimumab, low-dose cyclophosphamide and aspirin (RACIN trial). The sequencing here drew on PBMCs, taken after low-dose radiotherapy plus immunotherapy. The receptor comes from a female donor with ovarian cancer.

Written as DNA, the CDR3 is TGTGCCAGCAGCAACCATGCGGGGGGCGCAGATTCACCCCTCCACTTT. Its protein product is CASSNHAGGADSPLHF. The chain employs TRBV6-6 and TRBJ1-6, with a tentative D call TRBD1 (6 bases). Trimming pared 6 bases from V and 8 bases from J, leaving 20 bases between. The V gene's germline CDR1 is MNHNY and CDR2 SVGAGI (reference sequence). CDR3 length: 16 residues.